This record concerns one T cell receptor beta chain sequence. What it binds is not known. These data come from a study of T-cell memory formation after mild COVID-19. Study results and limitations: Most CD4+ clones that shrank were in CM and EM, while CD8+ ones turned up in EMRA. While clones contracting from day 15 to 85 were balanced between CD4 and CD8, later expanders leaned CD4+. Second-wave clones with a day 37 peak had unconfirmed SARS-CoV-2 specificity.

Using constant-segment primers, 5'RACE produced TCR alpha and TCR beta cDNA libraries carrying sample barcodes and UMIs. TCRdb itself ran the 5' RACE reads through MiXCR, one entry per CDR3 protein. This sample has about 400,000 distinct CDR3 sequences; 24% occur once, and the top ten carry 8.8%. The CDR3 loop spans 12 amino acids. V was pared by 11 bases and J by 3 bases, with 11 bases between. Per the germline V gene, CDR1 is MGHDK and CDR2 is SYGVNS. The chain has TRBV25-1 and TRBJ2-1; the D call may be TRBD1 or TRBD2 (5 bases each). This sequence originates from an adult woman who had mild COVID-19 (a few samples of this study predate the infection). Cell type and time point are not known. Sequenced input: PBMCs or a T cell subset sorted from them (not recorded which). CDR3: CAYRDGYNEQFF. Here the CDR3 DNA reads TGTGCCTACCGGGACGGCTACAATGAGCAGTTCTTC.